The clone carrying this T cell receptor beta chain was counted at least ten times. Its specificity is unknown. The data stem from a study of metastatic and nonmetastatic thyroid tumors. Study background: Repertoire data that came from the blood and tumor or nodule tissue of malignant and benign thyroid patients were compared. Overall study results and limits: Versus benign nodules, malignant thyroid tumors reportedly had significantly higher TCR beta diversity, in blood and tumor.

TCRdb called clones again from the PCR reads with MiXCR. Of 84,000 or so clones detected, roughly 8.6% appear once; the ten largest clones hold roughly 10%. All patients were treatment-naive before thyroid surgery. Trimming stripped 6 bases from V and 8 bases from J, with 22 bases between. CDR3 size: 15 residues. Germline CDR1 reads MNHNS; CDR2 reads SASEGT. Sequenced sample: blood. The origin of this receptor is a female donor with papillary thyroid cancer or a benign thyroid nodule (not recorded which). Some clones in this sample may be carry-over from other donors' samples. V usage is TRBV6-1 and J usage is TRBJ1-1, with unresolved D. The CDR3: CASRYHLQDGLEAFF. The CDR3, as DNA: TGTGCCAGCAGGTACCACCTTCAGGACGGCCTAGAAGCTTTCTTT.